This T cell receptor (beta chain) was captured by sequencing in a study of OX40 agonist ivuxolimab in advanced cancers. Study details: Head and neck, renal cell, melanoma or hepatocellular carcinoma were the cancers that dose-escalation patients had. Study-wide results and limits: Low normalized clonal expansion also occurred in some nonresponding patients. Relative to CD4+ cells, CD8+ T cells on average had more expanded clones.

V lost 0 bases to trimming and J lost 0 bases, with 11 bases between them. The CDR3 is 17 residues long. Germline V lookup: CDR1 MGHRA, CDR2 YSYEKL. On this clone itself: Its antigen is unknown.

Clones were sequenced by immunoSEQ multiplex PCR, and TCRdb holds only the in-frame ones, with some missing. The sample consists of 57,000 or so clones, roughly four fifths of them appearing once. The sample was CD4+ or CD8+ T cells sorted from blood, taken in a trial of the OX40 agonist ivuxolimab. The rearrangement uses TRBV4-1 and TRBJ1-4, with D uncertain. This receptor was obtained from an adult with an advanced solid tumor such as melanoma, head and neck, liver or kidney cancer. CDR3 residues: CASSQEPGRATNEKLFF. The CDR3 DNA reads TGCGCCAGCAGCCAAGAACCCGGACGGGCAACTAATGAAAAACTGTTTTTT.